The 6 T cell receptor beta chains reported below all come from one sample, sequenced in a study of blood T cell repertoires in COVID-19. TCRdb keeps only in-frame clones here, not all; method: immunoSEQ multiplex PCR. The sample lists 84,000 or so clones, more than 65% occurring once. Sequencing was performed on peripheral blood. These receptors were taken from a man aged 70 or older with COVID-19, enrolled during active disease.

The chain carries TRBV19 and TRBJ2-6, with TRBD1 identical over 10 bases. Germline V gene lookup returns CDR1 LNHDA and CDR2 SQIVND (reference sequence). The ends lost 4 bases at V and 4 bases at J; junction bases unmatched: 10. The CDR3 length is 18 residues. The CDR3 DNA reads as TGTGCCAGTAGTAGAGGTCGACAGGGGGCCCCCGGGGCCAACGTCCTGACTTTC. Its protein product is CASSRGRQGAPGANVLTF.

The chain carries TRBV12-3 or TRBV12-4 and TRBJ2-5; D is unclear. V gave up 4 bases and J gave up 2 bases, with 8 bases separating them. The CDR3 covers 13 residues. This CDR3 reads CASSSTQQETQYF. The DNA of the CDR3 is TGTGCCAGCAGTTCAACTCAACAAGAGACCCAGTACTTC.

This clone was counted between two and nine times. V is TRBV9 and J is TRBJ1-3; the D gene is possibly TRBD1 (5 bases). V dropped 0 bases and J dropped 3 bases, with 13 bases sitting between them. CDR1 is SGDLS, CDR2 YYNGEE, per germline. The CDR3 contains 16 residues. CDR3 in DNA: TGTGCCAGCAGCGTAGCCCTAGGACACGTTGGAAACACCATATATTTT. This codes for CASSVALGHVGNTIYF.

There are a few counts of this clone. V gene TRBV3-1 (or the pseudogene TRBV3-2) combines with J gene TRBJ2-1; D is ambiguous. There are 12 residues in the CDR3. V was cut by 0 bases and J by 8 bases, with 5 bases left in between. Germline assignment: CDR1 LGHDT and CDR2 YNNKEL (reference sequence). The CDR3 sequence is CASSQDTDEQFF. The CDR3 nucleotides read TGTGCCAGCAGCCAAGATACGGATGAGCAGTTCTTC.

The genes are TRBV23-1 and TRBJ2-7; TRBD1 aligns across 7 bases. TRBV23-1 is an open reading frame, and its role is uncertain. This CDR3 has 17 amino acids. Unmatched junction bases numbered 14, after V lost 3 bases and J lost 3 bases. CDR3 DNA sequence: TGCGCCAGCAGTCACCCCCCCCCGGGGACAGTATACTACGAGCAGTACTTC. It encodes CASSHPPPGTVYYEQYF.

This clone showed up just once. The rearrangement uses TRBV2 and TRBJ1-5; tentative D call: TRBD1 (5 bases). Germline V gives CDR1 SNHLY, CDR2 FYNNEI. Trimming shortened V by 11 bases and J by 0 bases, and 11 bases separated the two germline ends. The CDR3 is 13 residues long. Here the CDR3 reads CAGQTDSNQPQHF. The CDR3 DNA sequence: TGTGCCGGCCAGACAGATAGCAATCAGCCCCAGCATTTT.